These T cell receptor beta chains were read from a single sample in a study of T cells in Graves' hyperthyroidism and ophthalmopathy. TCRdb re-called the multiplex PCR reads with MiXCR, one entry per CDR3 protein. The sample holds about 700,000 distinct CDR3 sequences, just under 45% seen once. The sequenced material came from peripheral blood or thyroid tissue (not recorded which). The receptors stem from an adult man with Graves' disease, either hyperthyroidism or ophthalmopathy (not recorded which). CDR3s include the opening cysteine and the closing phenylalanine or tryptophan. D genes are given only for firm matches. Rows give clone size only sometimes, using once, few, many, or a class for an expanded clone.

NA	TRBJ2-5	NA	TRBV20-1	CSARRAETQYF	TGCAGTGCTAGGAGAGCTGAGACCCAGTACTTC
NA	TRBJ1-6	NA	TRBV29-1	CSVDVWPGATLHF	TGCAGCGTTGATGTGTGGCCCGGGGCCACCCTCCACTTT
many	TRBJ1-2	NA	TRBV29-1	CSVEGDTGTHYGYTF	TGCAGCGTTGAAGGGGACACAGGGACTCACTATGGCTACACCTTC
many	TRBJ2-7	TRBD2	TRBV19	CASSSGLAGYEQYF	TGTGCCAGTAGTTCGGGACTAGCGGGCTACGAGCAGTACTTC
NA	TRBJ1-3	NA	TRBV29-1	CSASGGGHTIYF	TGCAGCGCAAGTGGAGGAGGACACACCATATATTTT
many	TRBJ2-7	TRBD1	TRBV7-6	CASSGTASYEQYF	TGTGCCAGCAGCGGGACAGCCTCCTACGAGCAGTACTTC
few	TRBJ2-2	TRBD1	TRBV7-9	CASSEPDRGRGGELFF	TGTGCCAGCAGTGAGCCAGACAGGGGGCGCGGCGGGGAGCTGTTTTTT
many	TRBJ1-2	NA	TRBV2	CASSDGHFYGYTF	TGTGCCAGCAGTGATGGTCACTTCTATGGCTACACCTTC
NA	TRBJ1-1	NA	TRBV19	CASSRLNQNTEAFF	TGTGCCAGTAGCCGCCTTAATCAGAACACTGAAGCTTTCTTT
NA	TRBJ2-2	NA	TRBV20-1	CSASTYLGTGELFF	TGCAGTGCCAGCACGTACCTCGGCACCGGGGAGCTGTTTTTT
NA	TRBJ1-3	NA	TRBV7-7	CASSFGGRPSGNTIYF	TGTGCTAGCAGCTTCGGGGGGCGACCCTCTGGAAACACCATATATTTT
NA	TRBJ1-1	NA	TRBV11-2	CASSAGDPGPGTEAFF	TGTGCCAGCAGCGCTGGGGATCCGGGCCCAGGGACTGAAGCTTTCTTT
many	TRBJ1-1	NA	TRBV7-9	CASSRGGPVNTEAFF	TGTGCCAGCAGCAGGGGCGGCCCAGTGAACACTGAAGCTTTCTTT
NA	TRBJ2-5	TRBD2	TRBV2	CASRSLAGEETQYF	TGTGCCAGCAGATCGCTAGCGGGAGAAGAGACCCAGTACTTC
NA	TRBJ1-2	TRBD1	TRBV7-9	CASRQGAGNGYTF	TGTGCCAGCCGTCAGGGGGCGGGGAATGGCTACACCTTC
NA	TRBJ2-2	NA	TRBV2	CPAGSRTGELFF	TGTCCAGCCGGGAGCCGGACCGGGGAGCTGTTTTTT
NA	TRBJ2-6	TRBD1	TRBV29-1	CSSQVRTGRTGANVLTF	TGCAGCAGCCAAGTCAGGACAGGGAGGACCGGGGCCAACGTCCTGACTTTC
few	TRBJ1-3	NA	TRBV20-1	CSAPSGTSGNTIYF	TGCAGTGCCCCATCCGGGACCTCTGGAAACACCATATATTTT
NA	TRBJ1-1	TRBD1	TRBV7-2	CASQDPGQQNTEAFF	TGTGCCAGCCAAGACCCGGGACAGCAGAACACTGAAGCTTTCTTT
few	TRBJ1-5	NA	TRBV2	CASSEAPHQPQHF	TGTGCCAGCAGTGAAGCCCCTCATCAGCCCCAGCATTTT
NA	TRBJ2-7	TRBD2	TRBV5-1	CASSFESGGYEQYF	TGCGCCAGCAGCTTTGAGAGCGGGGGATACGAGCAGTACTTC
many	TRBJ1-1	NA	TRBV7-9	CASSFRSPEAFF	TGTGCCAGCAGCTTCCGGTCCCCTGAAGCTTTCTTT
NA	TRBJ1-2	TRBD1	TRBV7-2	CASSRDRAFYGYTF	TGTGCCAGCAGCCGGGACAGGGCCTTCTATGGCTACACCTTC
many	TRBJ2-7	NA	TRBV29-1	CSVDRSGDHEQYF	TGCAGCGTTGATCGTAGTGGGGATCACGAGCAGTACTTC
NA	TRBJ1-1	NA	TRBV12-3/TRBV12-4	CASSSGTLANTEAFF	TGTGCCAGCAGTTCCGGGACGTTGGCGAACACTGAAGCTTTCTTT
many	TRBJ1-6	TRBD1	TRBV2	CASVEQGVTNNSPLHF	TGTGCCAGTGTTGAGCAGGGGGTAACGAATAATTCACCCCTCCACTTT
NA	TRBJ1-5	NA	TRBV10-3	CASSGAGTASNQPQHF	TGTGCCAGCAGTGGCGCCGGGACCGCCAGCAATCAGCCCCAGCATTTT
NA	TRBJ2-6	TRBD1	TRBV7-7	CASSLEGWGTVISGANVLTF	TGTGCTAGCAGCTTAGAGGGCTGGGGGACAGTGATCTCTGGGGCCAACGTCCTGACTTTC
once	TRBJ2-7	NA	TRBV15	CATSSATGPHYEQYF	TGTGCCACCAGCAGCGCGACCGGGCCCCACTACGAGCAGTACTTC
few	TRBJ1-2	TRBD1	TRBV5-1	CASRVSGQGHYGYTF	TGCGCCAGCAGGGTATCTGGACAGGGCCATTATGGCTACACCTTC
NA	TRBJ1-1	NA	TRBV5-4	CASSLFDSANTEAFF	TGTGCCAGCAGCTTGTTCGACAGCGCGAACACTGAAGCTTTCTTT
NA	TRBJ1-5	NA	TRBV25-1	CATGLAGRQPQHF	TGTGCCACCGGTCTCGCGGGCAGGCAGCCCCAGCATTTT
many	TRBJ2-5	TRBD2	TRBV7-3	CASSASGGETQYF	TGTGCCAGCAGCGCTAGCGGGGGAGAGACCCAGTACTTC
NA	TRBJ2-7	TRBD1	TRBV7-9	CASSLWTGRSDEQYF	TGTGCCAGCAGCCTTTGGACAGGGCGCTCCGACGAGCAGTACTTC
NA	TRBJ1-2	NA	TRBV7-2	CASSLLWGPIYGYTF	TGTGCCAGCAGCTTATTGTGGGGACCGATCTATGGCTACACCTTC
NA	TRBJ1-3	NA	TRBV2	CASRTGWGSGNTIYF	TGTGCCAGCAGGACAGGTTGGGGTTCTGGAAACACCATATATTTT
few	TRBJ2-6	TRBD1	TRBV4-2	CASRLRTGRAGANVLTF	TGTGCCAGCAGGCTCAGGACAGGGAGAGCTGGGGCCAACGTCCTGACTTTC
NA	TRBJ2-7	TRBD1	TRBV12-3/TRBV12-4	CASSWGTGPYEQYF	TGTGCCAGCAGTTGGGGGACAGGACCCTACGAGCAGTACTTC
NA	TRBJ1-2	NA	TRBV2	CASSEAQGQWGYTF	TGTGCCAGCAGTGAAGCTCAGGGGCAATGGGGCTACACCTTC
NA	TRBJ1-5	NA	TRBV7-8	CASSEFRGAALWFQHF	TGTGCCAGCAGTGAATTTCGGGGGGCAGCGTTGTGGTTCCAGCATTTT
many	TRBJ2-5	NA	TRBV24-1	CATSDSGSQETQYF	TGTGCCACCAGTGATTCAGGATCCCAAGAGACCCAGTACTTC
few	TRBJ1-3	NA	TRBV5-1	CASSLGQMGDTIYF	TGCGCCAGCAGCTTGGGACAGATGGGGGACACCATATATTTT
NA	TRBJ1-1	NA	TRBV9	CASSVGPRLNTEAFF	TGTGCCAGCAGCGTAGGCCCGCGTCTGAACACTGAAGCTTTCTTT
NA	TRBJ1-1	NA	TRBV20-1	CSARDLQRTEAFF	TGCAGTGCTAGAGATCTTCAGAGGACTGAAGCTTTCTTT
NA	TRBJ1-1	NA	TRBV6-6	CASSWREMNTEAFF	TGTGCCAGCAGTTGGAGAGAAATGAACACTGAAGCTTTCTTT
many	TRBJ2-7	NA	TRBV7-8	CASISTGDLKYF	TGTGCCAGCATATCTACGGGGGATCTGAAGTACTTC
few	TRBJ1-4	TRBD1	TRBV20-1	CSAGTGGAGKLFF	TGCAGTGCAGGAACAGGGGGAGCGGGAAAACTGTTTTTT
NA	TRBJ1-5	NA	TRBV10-2	CASSARVDNSNQPQHF	TGCGCCAGCAGTGCTAGAGTGGACAATAGCAATCAGCCCCAGCATTTT
many	TRBJ2-7	NA	TRBV7-9	CASGGVGSPYEQYF	TGTGCCAGCGGGGGAGTTGGTTCGCCCTACGAGCAGTACTTC
few	TRBJ1-1	NA	TRBV10-1	CASSSSGWTEAFF	TGCGCCAGCAGCTCGTCCGGGTGGACTGAAGCTTTCTTT
NA	TRBJ2-7	NA	TRBV12-3/TRBV12-4	CASSYSAGATYEQYF	TGTGCCAGCAGTTACTCGGCGGGGGCCACCTACGAGCAGTACTTC
few	TRBJ1-1	NA	TRBV5-1	CASSLVAQSGFMNTEAFF	TGCGCCAGCAGCTTGGTGGCTCAGTCAGGCTTTATGAACACTGAAGCTTTCTTT
NA	TRBJ1-5	TRBD1	TRBV7-2	CASQGTGHQHF	TGTGCCAGCCAAGGGACAGGGCATCAGCATTTT
NA	TRBJ2-5	NA	TRBV9	CASSPRQRQEIQYF	TGTGCCAGCAGCCCCCGACAGCGCCAAGAGATCCAGTACTTC